At least ten counts were recorded for the clone carrying this T cell receptor beta chain. Its specificity is not known. The data stem from a study of T cells in Graves' hyperthyroidism and ophthalmopathy. Whole-study results and caveats: A model built on 13 V-J features separated ophthalmopathy from stable hyperthyroidism. It was a median approximately 6 months before onset that the model predicted ophthalmopathy.

Germline CDR1 reads SGHRS; CDR2 reads YFSETQ. V lost 2 bases to trimming and J lost 7 bases, with 9 bases between them. There are 12 residues in the CDR3. Amplification yielded TCR beta CDR3 regions, with RNA transcripts as the source. The TCR CDR3 was amplified in a first-round RT-PCR using the HTBI primer set. In TCRdb, the multiplex PCR reads were re-called with MiXCR into one record per CDR3 protein. The sample consists of about 600,000 distinct CDR3 sequences, 16% of them appearing once. The chain has TRBV5-1 and TRBJ1-2; D is unclear. The receptor comes from a middle-aged woman with Graves' ophthalmopathy. The material sequenced was blood. CDR3 sequence: CASSFSGAGYTF. The CDR3 bases are TGCGCCAGCAGCTTTTCCGGAGCTGGCTACACCTTC.